A selection of T cell receptor beta chains follows, all from one sample in a study of CD8 T cells in Susac syndrome. TCRdb re-called the immunoSEQ multiplex PCR reads with MiXCR, one entry per CDR3 protein. The sample holds tens of thousands of distinct CDR3 sequences, roughly 90% seen once. The specimen sequenced was CD8+ T cells from PBMCs. These receptors were obtained from a human donor with multiple sclerosis. The CDR3 runs from the conserved cysteine through the conserved F or W. Fields, in order: J gene, V gene, CDR3 protein.

TRBJ2-1	TRBV2	CASSQSGLNPYNEQFF
TRBJ2-5	TRBV28	CASSLTGGVETQYF
TRBJ1-5	TRBV11-2	CASSLTGIGNQPQHF
TRBJ2-5	TRBV9	CASSSDEVMETQYF
TRBJ1-6	TRBV7-9	CASSLDRVWSGSPLHF
TRBJ2-5	TRBV30	CAWLPGDRQFGTQYF
TRBJ2-1	TRBV30	CAWSIEGLAIYNEQFF
TRBJ2-7	TRBV6-2/TRBV6-3	CASTILSGSNEQYF
TRBJ1-1	TRBV12-3/TRBV12-4	CASSLAYQSDTEAFF
TRBJ2-2	TRBV2	CASIAGASSGELFF
TRBJ2-1	TRBV18	CASSPPERGVLVGEQFF
TRBJ2-7	TRBV7-2	CASSFGAGEQYF
TRBJ1-2	TRBV7-3	CARITQECGYTF
TRBJ2-3	TRBV7-9	CASSPLGGSTDTQYF
TRBJ1-5	TRBV9	CASSVGGYSNQPQHF
TRBJ2-7	TRBV19	CASSFRQSSYEQYF
TRBJ2-1	TRBV4-1	CASSQEGETYYNEQFF
TRBJ1-5	TRBV6-6	CASSPGQPVLQHF
TRBJ2-1	TRBV7-9	CASSLAGESSYNEQFF
TRBJ2-7	TRBV6-5	CASSYVGTGSHEQYF
TRBJ2-7	TRBV10-3	CAISEYGWVGGYEQYF
TRBJ1-1	TRBV2	CAITQVNTEAFF
TRBJ2-7	TRBV19	CASSPRRSRPNDEQYF
TRBJ2-1	TRBV28	CASSSPRQGNNEQFF
TRBJ2-7	TRBV15	CATSRDKRDEQYF
TRBJ2-1	TRBV6-2/TRBV6-3	CASTGGFPNEQFF
TRBJ2-1	TRBV30	CAWGAWAYEQFF
TRBJ2-7	TRBV7-3	CASSSGEAPFYEQYF
TRBJ2-5	TRBV7-8	CASSLAGGGWETQYF
TRBJ2-3	TRBV9	CASSVDDGLGDTQYF
TRBJ2-1	TRBV5-8	CASPLSGLGVNEQFF
TRBJ1-3	TRBV4-1	CASSQGTGNTIYF
TRBJ2-2	TRBV28	CASSFGRTGDTGELFF